One and the same sample provided the 29 T cell receptor beta chains below, sequenced in a study of spatial heterogeneity in lung cancer. Time point specified: sample taken at primary tumor resection. For these TCRs, the target antigens are not known. TCRdb reanalysed the 5' RACE reads using MiXCR and keeps one entry per CDR3 protein. This repertoire shows more than 20,000 distinct CDR3 sequences, roughly 6.7% found once; its top ten account for 10%. Study-level results: Counts of expanded alpha and beta TCRs within tumors tracked the tumor nonsynonymous mutation count.

Sequencing used lung tumor tissue, obtained at surgery. The receptors here all came from a male donor with early-stage non-small cell lung cancer.

In its sample, this clonotype was seen many times. The genes are TRBV28 and TRBJ1-5; 7 positions match TRBD1. Germline CDR1 is MDHEN and CDR2 is SYDVKM. There are 15 residues in the CDR3. After removal of 5 bases from V and 2 bases from J, the junction contained 6 bases not matched to a gene. CDR3 residues: CASSTRDSGNQPQHF. For the CDR3, the DNA is TGTGCCAGCAGTACCCGGGACAGCGGCAATCAGCCCCAGCATTTT.

This rearrangement joins TRBV19 to TRBJ1-1; D is unclear. V lost 3 bases and J lost 2, with 4 bases in between. The CDR3 extends over 12 amino acids. Looked up from germline, CDR1 is LNHDA and CDR2 is SQIVND (reference sequence). The CDR3 is CASSIRNTEAFF. The CDR3 DNA reads TGTGCCAGTAGTATCCGAAACACTGAAGCTTTCTTT.

In its sample, this clonotype was seen many times. This chain joins TRBV5-1 and TRBJ1-2; D ambiguous. CDR1 SGHRS and CDR2 YFSETQ come from the germline V gene. Between the trimmed V and J ends, which lost 1 base and 2 bases, there was a span of 12 bases. This CDR3 has 15 amino acids. The CDR3 coding sequence is TGCGCCAGCAGCTTGCGGGTTTCCCTAAACTATGGCTACACCTTC. Residues: CASSLRVSLNYGYTF.

This clonotype has a count of ten or more. This chain joins TRBV9 and TRBJ2-2; 10 positions match TRBD2. The germline V gene has CDR1 SGDLS and CDR2 YYNGEE. The CDR3 length is 17 residues. With V trimmed by 2 bases and J by 4 bases, 8 bases remained unmatched. The chain's CDR3 is CASSVWLAGAGTGELFF. Here the CDR3 DNA reads TGTGCCAGCAGCGTTTGGCTAGCGGGAGCCGGCACCGGGGAGCTGTTTTTT.

This clonotype was seen a few times. The chain couples TRBV6-2 or TRBV6-3 to TRBJ2-1; D is perhaps TRBD1 or TRBD2 (5 bases each). The CDR3 is 20 residues long. Germline values: CDR1 MNHEY, CDR2 SVGEGT. Trimming cost V 2 bases and J 0 bases, with 23 bases left between them. This CDR3 reads CASSYTVGLALPGSYNEQFF. CDR3 DNA: TGTGCCAGCAGTTACACTGTGGGGCTAGCCCTCCCGGGCTCCTACAATGAGCAGTTCTTC.

This clonotype is termed medium-sized. This chain links TRBV29-1 with TRBJ2-3, with D perhaps TRBD1 (5 bases). Per the germline V gene, CDR1 is SQVTM and CDR2 is ANQGSEA. V was pared by 6 bases and J by 4 bases, with 14 bases between. The CDR3 covers 13 residues. CDR3 nucleotide sequence: TGCAGCGTGGGGCTTTTAGGGCCAGATACGCAGTATTTT. It specifies CSVGLLGPDTQYF.

This clonotype was found many times. V gene TRBV9 combines with J gene TRBJ2-1, with 11 bases aligning to TRBD2. The CDR3 runs to 16 residues. From germline, CDR1 is SGDLS and CDR2 YYNGEE. The junction had 7 bases not matched to a gene; V was cut back by 3 bases and J by 5 bases. Here the CDR3 reads CASSANLAGGNNEQFF. In DNA form, the CDR3 reads TGTGCCAGCAGCGCCAATCTAGCGGGGGGCAACAATGAGCAGTTCTTC.

This clonotype was found many times. J is TRBJ2-7 and V is TRBV4-3, with D possibly called TRBD1 or TRBD2 (5 bases each). The CDR3 loop spans 14 amino acids. V gave up 0 bases and J gave up 7 bases, with 13 bases separating them. Germline V gene lookup returns CDR1 LGHNA and CDR2 YSLEER. The CDR3 DNA is TGCGCCAGCAGCCAAGACCCAGGGACGAAGGAGCAGTACTTC. This codes for CASSQDPGTKEQYF.

In its sample, this clonotype was seen a few times. The J gene is TRBJ1-1, the V gene TRBV6-5; a possible D gene is TRBD1 (6 bases). Trimming took off 6 bases at V and 6 bases at J, with 11 bases between the two ends. The CDR3 contains 12 residues. Germline CDR1 is MNHEY and CDR2 is SVGAGI. The CDR3 nucleotides read TGTGCCAGCAGGCGGGGGCAATCTGAAGCTTTCTTT. It specifies CASRRGQSEAFF.

This chain joins TRBV5-5 and TRBJ2-5; 11 bases align to TRBD2. Losses at the gene ends were 1 base for V and 4 bases for J; bases not matched to a gene: 6. Per germline, CDR1 SGHKS and CDR2 YYEKEE (reference sequence). This CDR3 has 16 residues. The CDR3 loop is CASSLTSGGSGETQYF. DNA for the CDR3: TGTGCCAGCAGCTTGACTAGCGGGGGATCGGGAGAGACCCAGTACTTC. Variable domain in full (rest from reference TRBV5-5 and TRBJ2-5): DAGVTQSPTHLIKTRGQQVTLRCSPISGHKSVSWYQQVLGQGPQFIFQYYEKEERGRGNFPDRFSARQFPNYSSELNVNALLLGDSALYLCASSLTSGGSGETQYFGPGTRLLVL.

This clonotype is deemed medium-sized (0.01 to 0.1%). The chain uses TRBV10-3 and TRBJ2-7; D is possibly TRBD2 (6 bases). CDR3 length equals 17 residues. Germline CDR1 ENHRY, CDR2 SYGVKD. V shed 8 bases and J shed 1 base, with 24 bases lying between them. CDR3 nucleotide sequence: TGTGCCATCTCCTTAATTCTAGCGCGAGACTCTTCCTACGAGCAGTACTTC. This encodes CAISLILARDSSYEQYF.

This clonotype showed up many times. The J gene is TRBJ2-1, the V gene TRBV11-3; no reliable D call. The germline V gene has CDR1 SGHNT and CDR2 YENEEA. Deletions cut 1 base from V and 3 bases from J, with 10 bases between. The CDR3 is made up of 15 amino acids. This CDR3 reads CASSLGSASYNEQFF. Written as DNA, the CDR3 is TGTGCCAGCAGCTTAGGTAGTGCCAGCTACAATGAGCAGTTCTTC.

This clonotype has a count of ten or more. The rearrangement links TRBV15 to TRBJ2-7; weak D call: TRBD2 (5 bases). CDR1 LNHNV and CDR2 YYDKDF come from the germline V gene (reference sequence). The CDR3 contains 14 residues. V gave up 5 bases and J gave up 0 bases, with 11 bases separating them. The CDR3 sequence is CATSGRRDSYEQYF. The CDR3 DNA follows: TGTGCCACCAGCGGCCGCCGGGACTCCTACGAGCAGTACTTC.

Relative to its sample, this clonotype is medium-sized (0.01 to 0.1%). V usage is TRBV28 and J usage is TRBJ1-5; tentative D call: TRBD1 (6 bases). Between the trimmed V and J ends, which lost 6 bases and 4 bases, there was a span of 13 bases. The CDR3 has 14 amino acids. Germline-derived CDR1 and CDR2 are MDHEN and SYDVKM. CDR3 in DNA: TGTGCCAGCAGCCTAGGGGGATGGAATCAGCCCCAGCATTTT. Translated: CASSLGGWNQPQHF.

At least ten counts were recorded for this clonotype. The chain employs TRBV5-1 and TRBJ2-7; D not certain. This CDR3 is 12 amino acids long. Between the trimmed V and J ends, which lost 0 bases and 6 bases, there was a span of 7 bases. Germline V lookup: CDR1 SGHRS, CDR2 YFSETQ. DNA for the CDR3: TGCGCCAGCAGCTTGGAGGTAGGCGAGCAGTACTTC. Its translation is CASSLEVGEQYF.

By sample fraction, this clonotype is medium-sized (0.01 to 0.1%). The V call is TRBV7-2, the J call TRBJ1-1; D unclear. From germline, CDR1 is SGHTA and CDR2 FQGNSA. This CDR3 is built from 15 residues. Trimming removed 0 bases from V and 4 bases from J, with 12 bases in between. The CDR3 DNA sequence: TGTGCCAGCAGCTTAGCGCTTGGCAGGAGCACTGAAGCTTTCTTT. Translating gives CASSLALGRSTEAFF.

In this sample, this clonotype turned up many times. The V and J genes are TRBV5-1 and TRBJ1-2, with 9 bases that match TRBD1. Germline CDR1 is SGHRS and CDR2 is YFSETQ. V shed 4 bases and J 5 bases; nucleotides not matched to a gene: 12. The CDR3 covers 16 residues. The chain's CDR3 is CASSREGTGIQYGYTF. The CDR3 coding sequence is TGCGCCAGCAGCCGGGAAGGGACAGGGATTCAATATGGCTACACCTTC.

J is TRBJ2-7 and V is TRBV3-1; 10 bases are shared with TRBD2. V dropped 4 bases and J dropped 3; count of bases not matched to a gene: 3. Per germline, CDR1 LGHDT and CDR2 YNNKEL (reference sequence). This CDR3 region has 14 residues. The CDR3 loop is CASSLAGGGYEQYF. CDR3 nucleotides: TGTGCCAGCAGCCTAGCGGGAGGAGGCTACGAGCAGTACTTC.

In its sample, this clonotype was seen a few times. The chain links TRBV7-8 to TRBJ2-4, with D possibly being TRBD1 or TRBD2 (5 bases each). This CDR3 region has 14 residues. Germline-derived CDR1 and CDR2 are SGHVS and FQNEAQ. Trimming removed 5 bases at V and 5 bases at J, with 13 bases between. In DNA form, the CDR3 reads TGTGCCAGCAGCCCACTAGGGGCAGAAAACATTCAGTACTTC. This translates into CASSPLGAENIQYF.

The table lists this clonotype with many counts. This chain connects TRBV29-1 to TRBJ2-3; D is ambiguous. The V and J ends lost 3 bases and 6 bases respectively, with 10 bases between them. The CDR3 consists of 12 residues. CDR1 is SQVTM, CDR2 ANQGSEA, per germline. CDR3 nucleotides: TGCAGCGTTGAGCCGTTAAGGGATACGCAGTATTTT. Translated, it gives CSVEPLRDTQYF.

This clonotype was detected a few times. The rearrangement uses TRBV5-1 and TRBJ2-1, with TRBD2 as a possible D gene (6 bases). Trimming removed 6 bases from V and 1 base from J, with 14 bases in between. Germline lookup yields CDR1 SGHRS and CDR2 YFSETQ. This CDR3 has 15 amino acids. CDR3 protein: CASNRAGTSYNEQFF. CDR3 in DNA: TGCGCCAGCAATCGGGCGGGGACTTCCTACAATGAGCAGTTCTTC.

This clonotype was counted ten times or more. The chain has TRBV28 and TRBJ1-4; 7 bases line up with TRBD1. The V gene's germline CDR1 is MDHEN and CDR2 SYDVKM. The CDR3 has 14 residues. After removal of 8 bases from V and 5 bases from J, the junction contained 8 bases not matched to a gene. The CDR3 is CASGQGQKNEKLFF. CDR3 DNA sequence: TGTGCCAGCGGTCAGGGACAGAAGAATGAAAAACTGTTTTTT.

This clonotype came up a few times. The chain employs TRBV27 and TRBJ2-5; 9 nucleotides agree with TRBD2. V trimming: 3 bases; J trimming: 1 base; junction bases outside the gene matches: 3. Germline V CDR1 and CDR2: MNHEY, SMNVEV (reference sequence). The CDR3 has 15 residues. The CDR3 protein is CASSFSSGAQETQYF. CDR3 sequence (DNA): TGTGCCAGCAGTTTTTCTAGCGGGGCCCAAGAGACCCAGTACTTC.

In this sample, this clonotype turned up many times. The chain uses TRBV7-2 and TRBJ2-3; 7 nucleotides agree with TRBD2. This CDR3 has 13 residues. Germline V lookup: CDR1 SGHTA, CDR2 FQGNSA. J was trimmed by 8 bases and V by 3 bases; bases with no gene match: 5. The CDR3 reads CASSFRTRGTQYF. The CDR3 DNA reads as TGTGCCAGCAGCTTTAGGACTAGGGGTACGCAGTATTTT.

This clonotype was recorded at least ten times. V and J are TRBV7-9 and TRBJ1-2, with a possible D match to TRBD1 (6 bases). Germline values: CDR1 SEHNR, CDR2 FQNEAQ (reference sequence). V lost 4 bases to trimming and J lost 4 bases, with 13 bases between them. The CDR3 consists of 14 residues. CDR3 loop: CASSSSWDIYGYTF. DNA of the CDR3: TGTGCCAGCAGCTCATCTTGGGACATCTATGGCTACACCTTC.

This clonotype has a count of ten or more. The chain carries TRBV6-5 and TRBJ2-2; 11 positions agree with TRBD2. With 5 bases clipped from V and 0 bases from J, the junction kept 8 bases outside the gene matches. The CDR3 has 18 residues. Germline loops: CDR1 MNHEY, CDR2 SVGAGI. The CDR3 sequence is CASSHDQTSGANTGELFF. In DNA, the CDR3 is TGTGCCAGCAGTCACGACCAGACTAGCGGGGCGAACACCGGGGAGCTGTTTTTT.

This clonotype has at least ten counts. The chain is built from TRBV30 and TRBJ2-1; 7 bases line up with TRBD1. The CDR3 totals 14 residues. Germline V gene data show CDR1 as GTSNPN and CDR2 as SVGIG (reference sequence). Trimming at V came to 2 bases and at J to 9 bases, leaving 10 bases not matched to a gene. This chain's CDR3 is CAWSFQDRLGEQFF. CDR3 nucleotides: TGTGCCTGGAGTTTCCAGGACAGGTTGGGTGAGCAGTTCTTC.

Only a few counts were recorded for this clonotype. The chain links TRBV30 to TRBJ1-1, with 9 bases aligning to TRBD1. Germline CDR1 and CDR2: GTSNPN and SVGIG (reference sequence). Trimming took 3 bases from V and 7 from J; bases not matched to a gene: 15. The CDR3 consists of 16 residues. The CDR3 DNA sequence: TGTGCCTGGAGACCGGGACAGGGTATTTTTTTCGGTGAAGCTTTCTTT. Amino acid sequence: CAWRPGQGIFFGEAFF.

The sample holds a few counts of this clonotype. The rearrangement uses TRBV3-1 and TRBJ2-7; 10 bases are a match to TRBD1. This CDR3 is 16 amino acids long. Germline CDR1 is LGHDT and CDR2 is YNNKEL (reference sequence). Trimming cost V 4 bases and J 5 bases; bases outside gene matches: 11. CDR3 loop: CASSPPWGTGVNEQYF. The CDR3 DNA sequence: TGTGCCAGCAGCCCACCCTGGGGGACAGGGGTTAACGAGCAGTACTTC.